This passage covers 3 T cell receptor beta chains from one sample sequenced in a study of cytomegalovirus exposure and HLA in healthy donors. This PCR relied on a set of 60 Vbeta primers and 13 Jbeta primers. Only in-frame clones appear in the TCRdb table, and some are missing; sequencing was by immunoSEQ multiplex PCR. The sample contains 140,000 to 150,000 clones, approximately 80% of which appear only once. The sequencing input was PBMCs. The receptors were sampled from a man aged 35-49 years in good health and CMV-seropositive.

The chain recombines TRBV7-9 with TRBJ2-1; D call uncertain. Deletions cut 5 bases from V and 7 bases from J, with 12 bases between. In germline, CDR1 is SEHNR, CDR2 FQNEAQ (reference sequence). The CDR3 totals 13 residues. CDR3 DNA: TGTGCCAGCAGCCCCGGGTCTCGAAATGAGCAGTTCTTC. This gives the protein CASSPGSRNEQFF.

The chain couples TRBV10-3 to TRBJ2-7; 12 bases match TRBD2. V dropped 5 bases and J dropped 4; count of bases not matched to a gene: 6. Germline CDR1 ENHRY, CDR2 SYGVKD. The CDR3 extends over 15 amino acids. The CDR3 DNA reads as TGTGCCATCAGTTCCGGACTAGCGGGATATTACGAGCAGTACTTC. As protein: CAISSGLAGYYEQYF.

CDR3 DNA sequence: TGCGCCAGCAGAACAGGGGAAGGTGAAAAACTGTTTTTT. Translation: CASRTGEGEKLFF. This chain connects TRBV10-2 to TRBJ1-4; 7 bases are a match to TRBD1. The J segment lost 7 bases and the V segment lost 6 bases, leaving 5 bases of the junction unmatched. Germline lookup yields CDR1 WSHSY and CDR2 SAAADI. CDR3 length equals 13 residues.